A selection of T cell receptor beta chains follows, all from one sample in a study of CD8+CD57+ T cells in acquired aplastic anemia. TCRdb reprocessed the reads with MiXCR, giving one entry per CDR3 protein. Counted here are 40,000 to 50,000 distinct CDR3 sequences, about 78% occurring once; the ten biggest clones make up less than 40%. Sequenced input: sorted CD4+, CD8+, or CD8+CD57+ T cells (not recorded which) from PBMCs. These receptors all stem from a human donor in good health, serving as a control. The CDR3 runs from the conserved cysteine through the conserved F or W. The D gene is left open where the match is weak. Some rows mark clone size as missing; the rest say once, few, many or name a class of expanded clone.

abundance: .
j_gene: TRBJ1-5
v_gene: TRBV4-1
d_gene: .
CDR3nt: TGCGCCAGCAGCCTATCTTCAGGTCAGCCCCAGCATTTT
CDR3aa: CASSLSSGQPQHF

abundance: .
j_gene: TRBJ1-1
v_gene: TRBV2
d_gene: TRBD1
CDR3nt: TGTGCCAGCAGTCACCCGACAGGGGTATGGACTGAAGCTTTCTTT
CDR3aa: CASSHPTGVWTEAFF

abundance: .
j_gene: TRBJ1-1
v_gene: TRBV24-1
d_gene: TRBD1
CDR3nt: TGTGCCACCCGAGGACAGGGGGTCACTGAAGCTTTCTTT
CDR3aa: CATRGQGVTEAFF

abundance: few
j_gene: TRBJ2-2
v_gene: TRBV29-1
d_gene: .
CDR3nt: TGCAGCGTCGCCGACACCGGGGAGCTGTTTTTT
CDR3aa: CSVADTGELFF

abundance: medium-sized
j_gene: TRBJ2-7
v_gene: TRBV2
d_gene: TRBD2
CDR3nt: TGTGCCAGCAAGCTAGCGGTTTCCTACGAGCAGTACTTC
CDR3aa: CASKLAVSYEQYF

abundance: few
j_gene: TRBJ2-7
v_gene: TRBV24-1
d_gene: TRBD2
CDR3nt: TGTGCCACCAGTGATTTAGGGACTAGCGGGTACGAGCAGTACTTC
CDR3aa: CATSDLGTSGYEQYF

abundance: many
j_gene: TRBJ1-2
v_gene: TRBV7-9
d_gene: .
CDR3nt: TGTGCCAGCAGCTATTCAGACGAAAGCGGCTACACCTTC
CDR3aa: CASSYSDESGYTF

abundance: .
j_gene: TRBJ2-7
v_gene: TRBV19
d_gene: .
CDR3nt: TGTGCCAGCCGGAATCCTCCTCGCGGCGAGCAGTACTTC
CDR3aa: CASRNPPRGEQYF

abundance: .
j_gene: TRBJ2-7
v_gene: TRBV24-1
d_gene: TRBD1
CDR3nt: TGTGCCACCAGTGATACAGGGGGCTCCTACGAGCAGTACTTC
CDR3aa: CATSDTGGSYEQYF

abundance: .
j_gene: TRBJ2-5
v_gene: TRBV29-1
d_gene: .
CDR3nt: TGCAGCGTTGGAAACAGGGTGGAGGAGACCCAGTACTTC
CDR3aa: CSVGNRVEETQYF

abundance: .
j_gene: TRBJ2-1
v_gene: TRBV24-1
d_gene: .
CDR3nt: TGTGCCACCAGTGGAACCGTTGGTCTGGTCCATGAGCAGTTCTTC
CDR3aa: CATSGTVGLVHEQFF

abundance: .
j_gene: TRBJ1-3
v_gene: TRBV9
d_gene: .
CDR3nt: TGTGCCAGCAGCGTAGAGGCTTGGGAAGACTCTGGAAACACCATATATTTT
CDR3aa: CASSVEAWEDSGNTIYF

abundance: many
j_gene: TRBJ2-5
v_gene: TRBV20-1
d_gene: .
CDR3nt: TGCAGTGTCCCACGAGGACAGCAAGAGACCCAGTACTTC
CDR3aa: CSVPRGQQETQYF

abundance: .
j_gene: TRBJ1-1
v_gene: TRBV2
d_gene: .
CDR3nt: TGTGCCAGCAGCGCGCCGAACACTGAAGCTTTCTTT
CDR3aa: CASSAPNTEAFF

abundance: .
j_gene: TRBJ1-5
v_gene: TRBV7-6
d_gene: .
CDR3nt: TGTGCCAGCAGCTTTACGGCAGGGACTAATCAGCCCCAGCATTTT
CDR3aa: CASSFTAGTNQPQHF

abundance: .
j_gene: TRBJ2-1
v_gene: TRBV7-6
d_gene: .
CDR3nt: TGTGCCAGCAGCCCTCGTGTCGGGGAGCAGTTCTTC
CDR3aa: CASSPRVGEQFF

abundance: .
j_gene: TRBJ2-7
v_gene: TRBV19
d_gene: .
CDR3nt: TGTGCCAGTAGACAGGCAGGGACAACTAAATACGAGCAGTACTTC
CDR3aa: CASRQAGTTKYEQYF

abundance: once
j_gene: TRBJ1-5
v_gene: TRBV20-1
d_gene: .
CDR3nt: TGCAGTGCTATGAGCGCGCCCCAGCATTTT
CDR3aa: CSAMSAPQHF

abundance: once
j_gene: TRBJ2-7
v_gene: TRBV25-1
d_gene: .
CDR3nt: TGTGCCTGGAGTGATGGCTCCTACGAGCAGTACTTC
CDR3aa: CAWSDGSYEQYF

abundance: .
j_gene: TRBJ2-1
v_gene: TRBV14
d_gene: .
CDR3nt: TGTGCCAGCAGCCGCCCGGGGGGCCAAACCTACAATGAGCAGTTCTTC
CDR3aa: CASSRPGGQTYNEQFF

abundance: few
j_gene: TRBJ2-7
v_gene: TRBV10-3
d_gene: .
CDR3nt: TGTGCCACCCATGACAGCTCCTACGAGCAGTACTTC
CDR3aa: CATHDSSYEQYF

abundance: .
j_gene: TRBJ2-7
v_gene: TRBV15
d_gene: .
CDR3nt: TGTGCCACCAGCAGAGGGCGGGACGGGGCCTACGAGCAGTACTTC
CDR3aa: CATSRGRDGAYEQYF

abundance: .
j_gene: TRBJ1-2
v_gene: TRBV7-3
d_gene: TRBD1
CDR3nt: TGTGCCAGCAGCGCGACAGGGGTAGGCTACACCTTC
CDR3aa: CASSATGVGYTF

abundance: .
j_gene: TRBJ2-7
v_gene: TRBV2
d_gene: .
CDR3nt: TGTGCCAGCAGTGAGGGAAATACGGGGCAGTACTTC
CDR3aa: CASSEGNTGQYF

abundance: once
j_gene: TRBJ2-7
v_gene: TRBV7-9
d_gene: TRBD1
CDR3nt: TGTGCCAGCACCTCAAACTCGGGACAGGGTAGCGAGCAGTACTTC
CDR3aa: CASTSNSGQGSEQYF

abundance: .
j_gene: TRBJ1-1
v_gene: TRBV2
d_gene: .
CDR3nt: TGTGCCAGCAGTGAAGTTAGGGGCGCTGAAGCTTTCTTT
CDR3aa: CASSEVRGAEAFF

abundance: few
j_gene: TRBJ2-7
v_gene: TRBV29-1
d_gene: .
CDR3nt: TGCAGCGTTGTAGTCAGGGTGGTAAACGAGCAGTACTTC
CDR3aa: CSVVVRVVNEQYF

abundance: many
j_gene: TRBJ2-2
v_gene: TRBV12-3/TRBV12-4
d_gene: TRBD1
CDR3nt: TGTGCCAGCAGTTGGGACAGGGGCCATAGCGGGGAGCTGTTTTTT
CDR3aa: CASSWDRGHSGELFF

abundance: .
j_gene: TRBJ1-2
v_gene: TRBV6-1
d_gene: .
CDR3nt: TGTGCCAGCAGTCCCGACAAGAACTATGGCTACACCTTC
CDR3aa: CASSPDKNYGYTF

abundance: .
j_gene: TRBJ1-6
v_gene: TRBV7-9
d_gene: .
CDR3nt: TGTGCCAGCAGCTTAGATAGGCAAAGTCAAACCCTCCACTTT
CDR3aa: CASSLDRQSQTLHF

abundance: .
j_gene: TRBJ2-3
v_gene: TRBV24-1
d_gene: .
CDR3nt: TGTGCCACCAGTGATTTGACGGGACGCGAGACAGATACGCAGTATTTT
CDR3aa: CATSDLTGRETDTQYF

abundance: .
j_gene: TRBJ1-1
v_gene: TRBV7-2
d_gene: .
CDR3nt: TGTGCCAGCAGCCCGGAAGCTTACACTGAAGCTTTCTTT
CDR3aa: CASSPEAYTEAFF

abundance: once
j_gene: TRBJ2-5
v_gene: TRBV20-1
d_gene: .
CDR3nt: TGCAGTGCTGTCCAGCGGACCCAAGAGACCCAGTACTTC
CDR3aa: CSAVQRTQETQYF

abundance: .
j_gene: TRBJ1-2
v_gene: TRBV29-1
d_gene: .
CDR3nt: TGCAGCGTGGGACACCCGGAGAATGGCTACACCTTC
CDR3aa: CSVGHPENGYTF

abundance: medium-sized
j_gene: TRBJ2-1
v_gene: TRBV2
d_gene: TRBD2
CDR3nt: TGTGCCAGCAGTGAAGGGGTGGGGGGGTACAATGAGCAGTTCTTC
CDR3aa: CASSEGVGGYNEQFF

abundance: .
j_gene: TRBJ1-5
v_gene: TRBV7-8
d_gene: TRBD1
CDR3nt: TGTGCCAGCAGCTTGGGGACAGGGTTGTGGCAGCCCCAGCATTTT
CDR3aa: CASSLGTGLWQPQHF

abundance: many
j_gene: TRBJ2-2
v_gene: TRBV7-7
d_gene: .
CDR3nt: TGTGCCAGCAGCCCTGGGGGTTTGGGGCCCGAGGTCTTCACCGGGGAGCTGTTTTTT
CDR3aa: CASSPGGLGPEVFTGELFF

abundance: once
j_gene: TRBJ2-3
v_gene: TRBV25-1
d_gene: TRBD2
CDR3nt: TGTGCCAGTCGGACTAGCGCAGATACGCAGTATTTT
CDR3aa: CASRTSADTQYF

abundance: .
j_gene: TRBJ1-1
v_gene: TRBV15
d_gene: TRBD1
CDR3nt: TGTGCCACCAGCTCCCCAGGGGGCGGAGCTGAAGCTTTCTTT
CDR3aa: CATSSPGGGAEAFF

abundance: .
j_gene: TRBJ1-2
v_gene: TRBV25-1
d_gene: .
CDR3nt: TGTGCCAGCAGTGCCAATAGACGAGGGGGAGGAAGGCTAATCTATGGCTACACCTTC
CDR3aa: CASSANRRGGGRLIYGYTF

abundance: once
j_gene: TRBJ2-7
v_gene: TRBV7-2
d_gene: .
CDR3nt: TGTGCCAGCAGCTTCGGGGCTGACGAGCAGTACTTC
CDR3aa: CASSFGADEQYF

abundance: .
j_gene: TRBJ1-6
v_gene: TRBV7-8
d_gene: .
CDR3nt: TGTGCCAGCAGCTTAGTGAGGGATTCACCCCTCCACTTT
CDR3aa: CASSLVRDSPLHF

abundance: .
j_gene: TRBJ2-7
v_gene: TRBV9
d_gene: TRBD1
CDR3nt: TGTGCCAGTAAAAGAGGAACAGGGGTAGGCGAGCAGTACTTC
CDR3aa: CASKRGTGVGEQYF

abundance: .
j_gene: TRBJ1-1
v_gene: TRBV9
d_gene: .
CDR3nt: TGTGCCAGCAGCGTTGGGGCTTTGAACACTGAAGCTTTCTTT
CDR3aa: CASSVGALNTEAFF

abundance: .
j_gene: TRBJ1-6
v_gene: TRBV2
d_gene: .
CDR3nt: TGTGCCAGAAGGCGGTGGGGCCTAAATTCACCCCTCCACTTT
CDR3aa: CARRRWGLNSPLHF

abundance: .
j_gene: TRBJ2-2
v_gene: TRBV10-3
d_gene: .
CDR3nt: TGTGCCATCAGTGACGTAGGGGCTGGGGCCGGGGAGCTGTTTTTT
CDR3aa: CAISDVGAGAGELFF

abundance: many
j_gene: TRBJ2-3
v_gene: TRBV19
d_gene: .
CDR3nt: TGTGCCAGTAGTTACACCTTCACAGATACGCAGTATTTT
CDR3aa: CASSYTFTDTQYF

abundance: many
j_gene: TRBJ2-5
v_gene: TRBV6-1
d_gene: .
CDR3nt: TGTGCCAGCACCGGGAATAGAGAGACCCAGTACTTC
CDR3aa: CASTGNRETQYF

abundance: once
j_gene: TRBJ2-7
v_gene: TRBV9
d_gene: .
CDR3nt: TGTGCCAGCAGCGTAGGTCGGGAGAGCTCCTACGAGCAGTACTTC
CDR3aa: CASSVGRESSYEQYF

abundance: .
j_gene: TRBJ1-5
v_gene: TRBV7-6
d_gene: .
CDR3nt: TGTGCCAGCAGCTTAGAGATGGGATTTGATGGGCCCCAGCATTTT
CDR3aa: CASSLEMGFDGPQHF

abundance: .
j_gene: TRBJ2-5
v_gene: TRBV5-1
d_gene: TRBD2
CDR3nt: TGCGCCAGCAGCTTAAGCGGGGGAGGTGTAGAGACCCAGTACTTC
CDR3aa: CASSLSGGGVETQYF

abundance: .
j_gene: TRBJ2-5
v_gene: TRBV25-1
d_gene: .
CDR3nt: TGTGCCAGCAGTGAATTTGGGACCGCCCAAGAGACCCAGTACTTC
CDR3aa: CASSEFGTAQETQYF

abundance: .
j_gene: TRBJ2-3
v_gene: TRBV24-1
d_gene: .
CDR3nt: TGTGCCACCAGTGATTCGTTTCCAGATACGCAGTATTTT
CDR3aa: CATSDSFPDTQYF

abundance: .
j_gene: TRBJ1-1
v_gene: TRBV2
d_gene: .
CDR3nt: TGTGCCAGCAGTGGTTACAGGGAGGCTGAAGCTTTCTTT
CDR3aa: CASSGYREAEAFF

abundance: .
j_gene: TRBJ2-2
v_gene: TRBV2
d_gene: .
CDR3nt: TGTGCCAGCAGAGGCCCCAGAGCCGGGGAGCTGTTTTTT
CDR3aa: CASRGPRAGELFF

abundance: .
j_gene: TRBJ1-6
v_gene: TRBV5-4
d_gene: TRBD1
CDR3nt: TGTGCCAGCAGCCCGGAACAGGGGTTCAATTCACCCCTCCACTTT
CDR3aa: CASSPEQGFNSPLHF

abundance: .
j_gene: TRBJ1-6
v_gene: TRBV2
d_gene: TRBD1
CDR3nt: TGTGCCAGCAGTCGTCTCGACAGGGAAGGTTCACCCCTCCACTTT
CDR3aa: CASSRLDREGSPLHF